This is a list of T cell receptor beta chains from one sample in a study of blood T cell repertoires in COVID-19. Produced via immunoSEQ multiplex PCR; TCRdb's table is partial and in-frame only. Of fewer than 400,000 clones listed, about 83% are singletons. Sequenced material: PBMCs or T cells enriched from blood (not recorded which). These receptors all come from a woman aged 50 to 60 who had recovered from COVID-19. The CDR3 runs from the conserved cysteine through the conserved F or W. The order of the fields is clone size, J gene, V gene, D gene, CDR3 length, CDR3 protein, CDR3 DNA. A D gene is named only where the DNA matches it firmly. Size tells how often a clone was seen (once, few, many) or the class of an expanded clone, and some rows leave it out.

abundance: .
j_gene: TRBJ2-1
v_gene: TRBV7-9
d_gene: .
len: 15
CDR3aa: CASSLAGGYFNEQFF
CDR3nt: TGTGCCAGCAGCTTAGCGGGGGGTTATTTCAATGAGCAGTTCTTC

abundance: once
j_gene: TRBJ2-2
v_gene: TRBV15
d_gene: TRBD1
len: 14
CDR3aa: CATGDRENTGELFF
CDR3nt: TGTGCCACCGGAGACAGGGAGAACACCGGGGAGCTGTTTTTT

abundance: .
j_gene: TRBJ1-1
v_gene: TRBV15
d_gene: .
len: 12
CDR3aa: CATRQLNTEAFF
CDR3nt: TGTGCCACCCGTCAGTTGAACACTGAAGCTTTCTTT

abundance: .
j_gene: TRBJ1-6
v_gene: TRBV28
d_gene: TRBD1
len: 15
CDR3aa: CASRTGGVRNSPLHF
CDR3nt: TGTGCCAGCAGGACAGGGGGCGTCAGAAATTCACCCCTCCACTTT

abundance: .
j_gene: TRBJ2-5
v_gene: TRBV4-1
d_gene: TRBD2
len: 16
CDR3aa: CASSQVAGALSETQYF
CDR3nt: TGCGCCAGCAGCCAGGTAGCGGGGGCTTTATCAGAGACCCAGTACTTC

abundance: once
j_gene: TRBJ2-5
v_gene: TRBV5-1
d_gene: TRBD2
len: 14
CDR3aa: CASSSSGGAETQYF
CDR3nt: TGCGCCAGCAGCTCTAGCGGGGGGGCAGAGACCCAGTACTTC

abundance: .
j_gene: TRBJ1-6
v_gene: TRBV3-1/TRBV3-2
d_gene: .
len: 15
CDR3aa: CASSQAQGWRSPLHF
CDR3nt: TGTGCCAGCAGCCAAGCCCAGGGGTGGAGGTCACCCCTCCACTTT

abundance: .
j_gene: TRBJ2-6
v_gene: TRBV3-1/TRBV3-2
d_gene: .
len: 13
CDR3aa: CASSQAQANVLTF
CDR3nt: TGTGCCAGCAGCCAAGCACAGGCCAACGTCCTGACTTTC

abundance: .
j_gene: TRBJ2-1
v_gene: TRBV28
d_gene: TRBD1
len: 13
CDR3aa: CASSLWGQGPSFF
CDR3nt: TGTGCCAGCAGTTTATGGGGACAGGGGCCTTCCTTCTTC

abundance: .
j_gene: TRBJ2-7
v_gene: TRBV7-2
d_gene: .
len: 14
CDR3aa: CASSSDGQLYEQYF
CDR3nt: TGTGCCAGCAGCTCCGATGGACAGCTCTACGAGCAGTACTTC

abundance: .
j_gene: TRBJ1-1
v_gene: TRBV24-1
d_gene: .
len: 13
CDR3aa: CATSDSVNTEAFF
CDR3nt: TGTGCCACCAGTGATTCTGTCAACACTGAAGCTTTCTTT

abundance: .
j_gene: TRBJ2-1
v_gene: TRBV10-2
d_gene: .
len: 15
CDR3aa: CASSGQADLYNEQFF
CDR3nt: TGCGCCAGCAGTGGACAGGCAGATTTGTACAATGAGCAGTTCTTC

abundance: few
j_gene: TRBJ1-1
v_gene: TRBV27
d_gene: TRBD1
len: 16
CDR3aa: CASSSLQGRLDTEAFF
CDR3nt: TGTGCCAGCAGTTCGCTACAGGGGCGGTTAGACACTGAAGCTTTCTTT

abundance: .
j_gene: TRBJ1-3
v_gene: TRBV13
d_gene: .
len: 16
CDR3aa: CASSLGPGGSGNTIYF
CDR3nt: TGTGCCAGCAGCTTAGGCCCCGGGGGGTCTGGAAACACCATATATTTT

abundance: .
j_gene: TRBJ2-3
v_gene: TRBV27
d_gene: TRBD2
len: 15
CDR3aa: CASSRKRGDIDTQYF
CDR3nt: TGTGCCAGCAGCCGAAAGCGGGGGGACATAGATACGCAGTATTTT